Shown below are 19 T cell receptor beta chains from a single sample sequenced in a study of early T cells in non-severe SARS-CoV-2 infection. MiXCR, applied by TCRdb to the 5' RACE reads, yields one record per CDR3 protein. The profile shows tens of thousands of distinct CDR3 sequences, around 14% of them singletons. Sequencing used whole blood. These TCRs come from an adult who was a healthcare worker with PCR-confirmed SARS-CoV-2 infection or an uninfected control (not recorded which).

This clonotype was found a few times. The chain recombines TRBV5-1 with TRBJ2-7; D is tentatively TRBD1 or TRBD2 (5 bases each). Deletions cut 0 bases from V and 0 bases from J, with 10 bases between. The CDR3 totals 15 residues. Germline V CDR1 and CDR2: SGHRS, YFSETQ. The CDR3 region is CASSLVAGSSYEQYF. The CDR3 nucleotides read TGCGCCAGCAGCTTGGTTGCAGGGAGCTCCTACGAGCAGTACTTC.

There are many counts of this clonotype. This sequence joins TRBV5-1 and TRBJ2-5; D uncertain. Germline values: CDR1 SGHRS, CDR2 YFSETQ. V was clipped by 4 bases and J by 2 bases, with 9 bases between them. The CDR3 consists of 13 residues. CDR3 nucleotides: TGCGCCAGCAGCCTTGGGGTACAAGAGACCCAGTACTTC. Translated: CASSLGVQETQYF. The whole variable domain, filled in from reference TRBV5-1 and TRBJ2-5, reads KAGVTQTPRYLIKTRGQQVTLSCSPISGHRSVSWYQQTPGQGLQFLFEYFSETQRNKGNFPGRFSGRQFSNSRSEMNVSTLELGDSALYLCASSLGVQETQYFGPGTRLLVL.

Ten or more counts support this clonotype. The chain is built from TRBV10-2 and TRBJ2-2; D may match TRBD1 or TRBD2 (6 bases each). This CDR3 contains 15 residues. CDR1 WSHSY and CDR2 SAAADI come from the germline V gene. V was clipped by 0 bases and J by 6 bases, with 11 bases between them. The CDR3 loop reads CASSESSGGPGELFF. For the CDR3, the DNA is TGCGCCAGCAGTGAGTCATCCGGGGGCCCCGGGGAGCTGTTTTTT.

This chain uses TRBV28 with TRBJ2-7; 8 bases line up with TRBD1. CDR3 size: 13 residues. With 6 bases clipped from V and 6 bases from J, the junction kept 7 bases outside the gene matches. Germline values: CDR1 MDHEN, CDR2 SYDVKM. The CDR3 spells CASSSGQGGEQYF. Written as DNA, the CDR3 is TGTGCCAGCAGCTCCGGACAGGGAGGCGAGCAGTACTTC.

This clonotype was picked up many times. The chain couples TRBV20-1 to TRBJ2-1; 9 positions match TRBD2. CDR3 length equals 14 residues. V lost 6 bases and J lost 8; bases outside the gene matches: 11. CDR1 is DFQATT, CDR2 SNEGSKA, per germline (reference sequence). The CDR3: CSARGASGMDEQFF. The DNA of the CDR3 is TGCAGTGCCCGAGGGGCTAGCGGGATGGATGAGCAGTTCTTC.

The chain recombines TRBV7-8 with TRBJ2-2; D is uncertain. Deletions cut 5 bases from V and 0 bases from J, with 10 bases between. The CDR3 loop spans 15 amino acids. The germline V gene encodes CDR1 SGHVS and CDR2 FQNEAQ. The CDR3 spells CASSPIRANTGELFF. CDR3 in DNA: TGTGCCAGCAGCCCTATAAGGGCGAACACCGGGGAGCTGTTTTTT.

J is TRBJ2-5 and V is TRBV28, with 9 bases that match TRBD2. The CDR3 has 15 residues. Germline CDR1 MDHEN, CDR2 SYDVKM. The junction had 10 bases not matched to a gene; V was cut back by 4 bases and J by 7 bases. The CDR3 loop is CASSSQGAGGWTQYF. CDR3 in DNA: TGTGCCAGCAGTTCCCAAGGAGCGGGAGGTTGGACCCAGTACTTC.

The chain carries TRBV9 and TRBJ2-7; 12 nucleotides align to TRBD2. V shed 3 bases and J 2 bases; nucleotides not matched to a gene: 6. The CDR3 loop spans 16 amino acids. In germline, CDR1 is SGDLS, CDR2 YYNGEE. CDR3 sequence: CASSAILAGGPYEQYF. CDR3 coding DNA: TGTGCCAGCAGCGCCATACTAGCGGGAGGACCCTACGAGCAGTACTTC.

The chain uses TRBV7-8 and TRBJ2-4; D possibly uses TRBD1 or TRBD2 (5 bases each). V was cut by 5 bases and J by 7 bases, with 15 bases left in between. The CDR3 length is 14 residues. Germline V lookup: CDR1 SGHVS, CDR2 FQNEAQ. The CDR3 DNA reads TGTGCCAGCAGCACCCCTGAGGGGACGAACATTCAGTACTTC. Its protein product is CASSTPEGTNIQYF.

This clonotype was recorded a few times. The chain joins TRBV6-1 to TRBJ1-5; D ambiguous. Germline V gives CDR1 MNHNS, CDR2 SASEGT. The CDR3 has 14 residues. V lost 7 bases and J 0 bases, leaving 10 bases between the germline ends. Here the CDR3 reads CASTQTISNQPQHF. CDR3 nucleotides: TGTGCCAGCACCCAGACGATTAGCAATCAGCCCCAGCATTTT.

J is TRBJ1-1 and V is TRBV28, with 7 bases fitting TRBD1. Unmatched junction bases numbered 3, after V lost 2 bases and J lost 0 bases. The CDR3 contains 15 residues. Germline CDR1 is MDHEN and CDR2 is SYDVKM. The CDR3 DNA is TGTGCCAGCAGTTTAATGGGACAGCTGAACACTGAAGCTTTCTTT. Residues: CASSLMGQLNTEAFF.

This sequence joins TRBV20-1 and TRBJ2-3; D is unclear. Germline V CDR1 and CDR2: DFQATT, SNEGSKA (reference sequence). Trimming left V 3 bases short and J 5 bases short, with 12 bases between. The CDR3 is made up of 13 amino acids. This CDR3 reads CSARGSLLDTQYF. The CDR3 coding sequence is TGCAGTGCTAGGGGCAGCTTGCTAGATACGCAGTATTTT.

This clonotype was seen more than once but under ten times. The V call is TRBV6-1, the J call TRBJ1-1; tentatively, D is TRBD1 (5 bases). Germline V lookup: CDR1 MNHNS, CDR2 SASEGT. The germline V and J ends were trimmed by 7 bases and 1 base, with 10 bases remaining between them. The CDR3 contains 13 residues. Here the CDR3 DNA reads TGTGCCAGCATAGAGCAGGGGAACACTGAAGCTTTCTTT. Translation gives CASIEQGNTEAFF.

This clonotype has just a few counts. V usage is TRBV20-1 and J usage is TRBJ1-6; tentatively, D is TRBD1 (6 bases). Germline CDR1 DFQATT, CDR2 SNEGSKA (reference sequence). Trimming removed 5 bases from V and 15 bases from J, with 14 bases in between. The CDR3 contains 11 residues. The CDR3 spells CSAGGDIFLHF. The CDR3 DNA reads TGCAGTGCTGGGGGGGACATTTTCCTCCACTTT.

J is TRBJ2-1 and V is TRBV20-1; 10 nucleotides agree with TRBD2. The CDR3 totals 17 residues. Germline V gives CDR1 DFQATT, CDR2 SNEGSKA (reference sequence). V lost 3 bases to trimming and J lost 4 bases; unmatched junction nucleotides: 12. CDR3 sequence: CSARAAGGSGRYNEQFF. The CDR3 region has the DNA TGCAGTGCTAGGGCTGCCGGTGGTAGCGGGAGGTACAATGAGCAGTTCTTC.

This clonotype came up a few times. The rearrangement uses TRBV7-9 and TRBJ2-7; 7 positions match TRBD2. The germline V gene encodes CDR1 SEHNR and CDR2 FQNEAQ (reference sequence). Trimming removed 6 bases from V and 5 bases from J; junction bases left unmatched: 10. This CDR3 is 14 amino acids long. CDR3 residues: CASSTYGLVDEQYF. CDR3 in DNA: TGTGCCAGCAGTACTTATGGACTAGTGGACGAGCAGTACTTC.

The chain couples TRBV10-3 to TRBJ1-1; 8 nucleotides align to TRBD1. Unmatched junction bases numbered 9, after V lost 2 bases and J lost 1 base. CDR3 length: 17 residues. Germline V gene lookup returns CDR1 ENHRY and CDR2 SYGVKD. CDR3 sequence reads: CAISERQGTGGNTEAFF. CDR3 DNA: TGTGCCATCAGTGAGCGTCAAGGTACAGGGGGGAACACTGAAGCTTTCTTT.

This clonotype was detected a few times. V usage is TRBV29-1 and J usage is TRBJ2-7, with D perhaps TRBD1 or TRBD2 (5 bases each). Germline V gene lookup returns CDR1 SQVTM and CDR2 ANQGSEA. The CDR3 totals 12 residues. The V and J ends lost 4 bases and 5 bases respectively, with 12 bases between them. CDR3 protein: CSVAQGRHEQYF. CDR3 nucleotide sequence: TGCAGCGTTGCTCAGGGACGTCACGAGCAGTACTTC.

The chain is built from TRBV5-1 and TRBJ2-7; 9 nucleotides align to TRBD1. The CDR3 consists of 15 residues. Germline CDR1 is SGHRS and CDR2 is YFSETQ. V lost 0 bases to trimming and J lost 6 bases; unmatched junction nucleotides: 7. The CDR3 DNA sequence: TGCGCCAGCAGCTTGGCCGGTGGGACAGGGATCGAGCAGTACTTC. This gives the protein CASSLAGGTGIEQYF.